This T cell receptor beta chain was sequenced for a study of T cell repertoires in cytomegalovirus infection. Study in general: Recently identified HLA-C-restricted and well-studied HLA-B-restricted CMV epitopes were used. CMV infection together with matching HLA type was indicated by public TCR beta signatures.

Study observations and caveats: Summed public TCR beta family frequency identified CMV carriers bearing the relevant HLA. The study found HLA-C-restricted CMV-specific TCR beta clonotypes dominating the ex vivo response.

The germline gives CDR1 MDHEN, CDR2 SYDVKM. V lost 2 bases, J lost 9 bases, and 7 bases stayed unmatched. This CDR3 contains 15 residues. A note on this clonotype: Its antigen is not identified.

TCRdb recomputed calls from the reads with MiXCR, one row per CDR3 protein. The table lists 750,000 to 950,000 distinct CDR3 sequences, under 35% of them singletons, with under 15% in the top ten. Specimen: cultured CD8+ T cells from PBMCs, collected from culture after CMV antigen stimulation. The J gene is TRBJ2-1, the V gene TRBV28; 10 nucleotides align to TRBD1. The sequence came from a human donor in good health (CMV status not recorded). Some clones in this sample may be carry-over from other donors' samples. The CDR3 here is CASSLRLTGGGEQFF. CDR3 in DNA: TGTGCCAGCAGTTTACGACTGACAGGGGGCGGTGAGCAGTTCTTC.